The 3 T cell receptor beta chains in this list originate from one sample, sequenced in a study of metastatic and nonmetastatic thyroid tumors. The entire patient cohort was treatment-naive prior to thyroid surgery. MiXCR was used by TCRdb to re-call the PCR reads. The table includes about 33,000 clones, over 15% detected once. What was sequenced was blood. The receptors shown here come from a male donor with papillary thyroid cancer or a benign thyroid nodule (not recorded which). Some clones in this sample may be carry-over from other donors' samples.

The chain couples TRBV2 to TRBJ2-3; 10 bases fit TRBD2. The CDR3 loop spans 15 amino acids. V lost 4 bases and J lost 1; bases outside the gene matches: 2. CDR1 is SNHLY, CDR2 FYNNEI, per germline. CDR3 region: CASSASGRGTDTQYF. CDR3 DNA sequence: TGTGCCAGCAGTGCCAGCGGGAGGGGCACAGATACGCAGTATTTT.

This clone was recorded at least ten times. This chain joins TRBV29-1 and TRBJ2-1; the D gene is possibly TRBD1 (5 bases). This CDR3 has 16 amino acids. Germline V CDR1 and CDR2: SQVTM, ANQGSEA. V lost 2 bases and J 0 bases, leaving 14 bases between the germline ends. CDR3 in amino acids: CSVEFGGASSYNEQFF. As DNA, the CDR3 is TGCAGCGTTGAATTTGGTGGGGCAAGCTCCTACAATGAGCAGTTCTTC.

As concerns this clone: Sequence at one end of the junction differs from germline and may be a read error. The V call is TRBV6-2 or TRBV6-3, the J call TRBJ1-2; D gene unclear. Germline V gene lookup returns CDR1 MNHEY and CDR2 SVGEGT. CDR3 length: 12 amino acids. CDR3 protein: CVSWVGSRGYTF. CDR3 coding DNA: TGTGTCAGCTGGGTAGGTTCGAGGGGCTACACCTTC.